The 29 T cell receptor beta chains listed next were all sequenced from one sample in a study of monozygotic twins with inflammatory bowel disease. Following a re-call of the 5' RACE reads, TCRdb has one entry per CDR3 protein and lacks DNA. Its table records some 160,000 distinct CDR3 sequences. The sample comprised blood. These receptors were obtained from a human donor with ulcerative colitis or Crohn's disease, or a healthy co-twin of an affected twin (not recorded which).

V is TRBV5-5 and J is TRBJ1-1; TCRdb proposes TRBD1, but this gene call is untestable without DNA. CDR3 length equals 17 residues. Germline values: CDR1 SGHKS, CDR2 YYEKEE (reference sequence). CDR3 in amino acids: CASSSLGVPGQGARAFF.

The chain carries TRBV5-6 and TRBJ2-7; TCRdb's D call, TRBD2, is unchecked because there is no DNA. The CDR3 totals 14 residues. Per the germline V gene, CDR1 is SGHDT and CDR2 is YYEEEE. The CDR3 loop reads CASSSLAGGNEQYF.

V gene TRBV28 combines with J gene TRBJ2-1; the D call of TRBD2 rests on TCRdb alone, since no DNA is present to check it. CDR1 is MDHEN, CDR2 SYDVKM, per germline. The CDR3 consists of 17 residues. The CDR3 here is CASRGLATWSSYNEQFF.

The chain has TRBV18 and TRBJ2-1; the TRBD1 assignment by TCRdb is unverifiable without DNA. The germline V gene has CDR1 KGHSH and CDR2 LQKENI. The CDR3 totals 15 residues. CDR3 in amino acids: CASSPRGRDNNEQFF. The whole variable domain, filled in from reference TRBV18 and TRBJ2-1, reads NAGVMQNPRHLVRRRGQEARLRCSPMKGHSHVYWYRQLPEEGLKFMVYLQKENIIDESGMPKERFSAEFPKEGPSILRIQQVVRGDSAAYFCASSPRGRDNNEQFFGPGTRLTVL.

V and J are TRBV7-2 and TRBJ1-4; with no DNA, the TCRdb D assignment of TRBD1 cannot be verified. Per germline, CDR1 SGHTA and CDR2 FQGNSA. This CDR3 comprises 15 residues. The CDR3 sequence: CASSLTGVGGEKLFF.

The V and J genes are TRBV7-9 and TRBJ1-2; TCRdb outputs TRBD1, but without DNA this stays unchecked. Germline V CDR1 and CDR2: SEHNR, FQNEAQ (reference sequence). CDR3 size: 15 residues. The CDR3 here is CASSPPRVPKDGYTF.

The chain employs TRBV19 and TRBJ1-3; TCRdb indicates TRBD1, and absent DNA this call remains unverified. There are 16 residues in the CDR3. The germline V gene has CDR1 LNHDA and CDR2 SQIVND (reference sequence). CDR3 residues: CASSKVTVGSGNTIYF. The whole variable domain, remainder taken from reference TRBV19 and TRBJ1-3, is DGGITQSPKYLFRKEGQNVTLSCEQNLNHDAMYWYRQDPGQGLRLIYYSQIVNDFQKGDIAEGYSVSREKKESFPLTVTSAQKNPTAFYLCASSKVTVGSGNTIYFGEGSWLTVV.

The chain uses TRBV11-2 and TRBJ2-1; as DNA is missing, the TRBD2 call by TCRdb cannot be tested. This CDR3 spans 18 amino acids. Germline lookup yields CDR1 SGHAT and CDR2 FQNNGV. The CDR3 loop reads CASSLVPTLRRLGNEQFF.

The chain recombines TRBV5-6 with TRBJ2-1. Germline V CDR1 and CDR2: SGHDT, YYEEEE. The CDR3 has 14 residues. Here the CDR3 reads CASSFVYSYNEQFF.

V gene TRBV29-1 combines with J gene TRBJ2-4; there is no DNA to check the TCRdb D call of TRBD2. CDR3 length: 14 residues. The germline CDR1 and CDR2 sequences are SQVTM and ANQGSEA. CDR3 in amino acids: CSVEGGGTKNIQYF. Together with reference TRBV29-1 and TRBJ2-4, the CDR3 gives the full variable domain: SAVISQKPSRDICQRGTSLTIQCQVDSQVTMMFWYRQQPGQSLTLIATANQGSEATYESGFVIDKFPISRPNLTFSTLTVSNMSPEDSSIYLCSVEGGGTKNIQYFGAGTRLSVL.

The chain has TRBV6-2 or TRBV6-3 and TRBJ2-3; TCRdb calls TRBD1, which cannot be checked without DNA. CDR1 and CDR2 (germline): MNHEY, SVGEGT. This CDR3 has 23 amino acids. The CDR3 loop reads CASSSVGGPWETSSPSGTDTQYF.

The gene calls are TRBV29-1 and TRBJ1-1. Germline V gene sequence: CDR1 SQVTM, CDR2 ANQGSEA. This CDR3 is built from 13 residues. The CDR3 sequence: CSASHSPGTEAFF.

The rearrangement uses TRBV2 and TRBJ2-5; TCRdb picks TRBD2, but there is no DNA to check that call. The length of the CDR3 is 14 residues. Germline V gives CDR1 SNHLY, CDR2 FYNNEI. The CDR3 reads CASTDTADQETQYF. Full variable domain (outside the CDR3, taken from reference TRBV2 and TRBJ2-5): EPEVTQTPSHQVTQMGQEVILRCVPISNHLYFYWYRQILGQKVEFLVSFYNNEISEKSEIFDDQFSVERPDGSNFTLKIRSTKLEDSAMYFCASTDTADQETQYFGPGTRLLVL.

V is TRBV29-1 and J is TRBJ1-1. From germline, CDR1 is SQVTM and CDR2 ANQGSEA. The length of the CDR3 is 12 residues. The CDR3 loop reads CSVGGTNTEAFF.

V usage is TRBV5-1 and J usage is TRBJ1-6; TCRdb proposes TRBD1, but this gene call is untestable without DNA. Germline CDR1 is SGHRS and CDR2 is YFSETQ. The CDR3 has 14 amino acids. The CDR3 here is CASSLGQGNSPLHF.

This sequence joins TRBV30 and TRBJ1-1; TCRdb selects TRBD1, and the lack of DNA leaves this call unchecked. Germline V gene data show CDR1 as GTSNPN and CDR2 as SVGIG (reference sequence). The length of the CDR3 is 16 residues. CDR3 sequence reads: CAWTMWGRPMNTEAFF.

The CDR3 sequence: CSASRGVDEQFF. The rearrangement joins TRBV20-1 to TRBJ2-1; without DNA, the TCRdb call of TRBD1 cannot be checked. Germline V lookup: CDR1 DFQATT, CDR2 SNEGSKA (reference sequence). CDR3 size: 12 residues.

CDR3 residues: CSAKPRAGNTEAFF. This chain links TRBV20-1 with TRBJ1-1. Germline V lookup: CDR1 DFQATT, CDR2 SNEGSKA (reference sequence). The CDR3 totals 14 residues.

The chain employs TRBV7-8 and TRBJ1-1. Germline V gives CDR1 SGHVS, CDR2 FQNEAQ. The CDR3 consists of 13 residues. CDR3 sequence reads: CASSLGTVNEAFF.

The chain carries TRBV7-9 and TRBJ2-2. The CDR3 runs 15 residues. Germline V gene data show CDR1 as SEHNR and CDR2 as FQNEAQ (reference sequence). CDR3 sequence reads: CASSLVSENTGELFF.

This chain connects TRBV28 to TRBJ1-2; TCRdb gives TRBD1 as the D gene, but with no DNA this cannot be confirmed. CDR1 MDHEN and CDR2 SYDVKM come from the germline V gene. The CDR3 is made up of 15 amino acids. This CDR3 reads CASRRRGRISYGYTF.

This chain joins TRBV7-2 and TRBJ1-1. This CDR3 has 13 amino acids. From germline, CDR1 is SGHTA and CDR2 FQGNSA. The CDR3 protein is CASSPSGRPEAFF.

The chain couples TRBV7-2 to TRBJ2-5; the D call of TRBD1 rests on TCRdb alone, since no DNA is present to check it. Per the germline V gene, CDR1 is SGHTA and CDR2 is FQGNSA. CDR3 length: 15 amino acids. The CDR3 sequence: CASNREQGAGETQYF.

The V call is TRBV24-1, the J call TRBJ2-1. The germline CDR1 and CDR2 sequences are KGHDR and SFDVKD. The CDR3 loop spans 15 amino acids. The CDR3 spells CATSDPRAPYNEQFF.

The CDR3: CASSQGRLEAFF. The chain is built from TRBV5-5 and TRBJ1-1. The CDR3 loop spans 12 amino acids. Germline-derived CDR1 and CDR2 are SGHKS and YYEKEE (reference sequence).

The rearrangement links TRBV30 to TRBJ2-7. CDR1 GTSNPN and CDR2 SVGIG come from the germline V gene (reference sequence). CDR3 length: 14 amino acids. The CDR3 loop is CAWSDTGWIYEQYF.

J is TRBJ2-1 and V is TRBV5-4; TCRdb's D call, TRBD1, is unchecked because there is no DNA. The CDR3 length is 15 residues. Germline assignment: CDR1 SGHNT and CDR2 YYREEE (reference sequence). CDR3 in amino acids: CASSEGGPSYNEQFF.

The V gene is TRBV27, the J gene TRBJ1-6. The CDR3 runs to 16 residues. Germline CDR1 reads MNHEY; CDR2 reads SMNVEV (reference sequence). CDR3: CASSLQEGSYNSPLHF.

The rearrangement joins TRBV27 to TRBJ2-7. CDR1 MNHEY and CDR2 SMNVEV come from the germline V gene (reference sequence). The CDR3 consists of 13 residues. CDR3 region: CASSLKGNYEQYF.